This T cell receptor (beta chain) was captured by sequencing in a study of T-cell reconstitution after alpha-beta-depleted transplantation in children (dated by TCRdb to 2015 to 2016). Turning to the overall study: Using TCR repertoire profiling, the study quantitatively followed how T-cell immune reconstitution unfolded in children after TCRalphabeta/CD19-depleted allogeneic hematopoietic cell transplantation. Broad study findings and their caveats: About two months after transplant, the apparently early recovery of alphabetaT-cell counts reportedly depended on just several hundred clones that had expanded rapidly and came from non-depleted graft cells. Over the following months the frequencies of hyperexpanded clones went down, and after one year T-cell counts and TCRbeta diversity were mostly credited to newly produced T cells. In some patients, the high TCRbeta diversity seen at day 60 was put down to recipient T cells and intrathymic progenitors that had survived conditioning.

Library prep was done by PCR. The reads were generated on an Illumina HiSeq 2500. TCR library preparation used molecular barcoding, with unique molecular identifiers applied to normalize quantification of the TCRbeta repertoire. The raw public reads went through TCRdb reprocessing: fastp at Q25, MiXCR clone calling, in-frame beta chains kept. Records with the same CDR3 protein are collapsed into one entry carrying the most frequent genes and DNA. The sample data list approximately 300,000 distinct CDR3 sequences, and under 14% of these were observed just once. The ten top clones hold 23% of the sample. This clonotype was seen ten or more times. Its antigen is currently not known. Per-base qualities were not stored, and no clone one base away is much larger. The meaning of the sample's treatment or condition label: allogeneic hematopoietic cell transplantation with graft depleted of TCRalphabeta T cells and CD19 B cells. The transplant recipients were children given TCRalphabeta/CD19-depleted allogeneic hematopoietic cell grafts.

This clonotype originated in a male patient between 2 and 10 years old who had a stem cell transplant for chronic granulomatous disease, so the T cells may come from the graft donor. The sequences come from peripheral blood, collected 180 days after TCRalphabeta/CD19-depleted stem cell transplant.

The bases are TGTGCCAGCAGTTTAGTGGGTACATTTCAGTACTTC. Protein translation: CASSLVGTFQYF. Here the chain combines TRBV12-3 or TRBV12-4 and TRBJ2-7; no D gene is confidently identified. From its cysteine to its phenylalanine, the CDR3 spans 12 amino acids. Only the CDR3 DNA stays, 36 bases, in frame from base 1. The V and J ends are trimmed by 1 base and 10 bases, leaving 11 bases between them.